The TCR beta chain described here comes from a study of blood T cell repertoires in COVID-19. TCRdb's copy holds only in-frame clones and misses some; the assay was immunoSEQ multiplex PCR. The table includes under 300,000 clones, approximately 79% detected once. The sequencing input was peripheral blood. This receptor was obtained from a woman over 75 with active or convalescent COVID-19.

The chain's CDR3 is CASSRQGLAYGYTF. The CDR3 bases are TGTGCCAGCAGCCGACAGGGGCTTGCCTATGGCTACACCTTC. The chain joins TRBV5-8 to TRBJ1-2; 8 bases align to TRBD1. The germline V gene encodes CDR1 SGHTS and CDR2 YDEGEE. V lost 4 bases to trimming and J lost 4 bases; unmatched junction nucleotides: 6. CDR3 length: 14 residues.